The rows below give T cell receptor beta chains drawn from one sample of a study of radiotherapy plus CTLA-4 blockade in lung cancer. This table comes from immunoSEQ multiplex PCR, and its TCRdb copy is limited to in-frame clones, with some not included. The table has more than 95,000 clones, 65% to 75% seen once. This specimen was peripheral blood, taken from a patient treated with radiotherapy plus ipilimumab. These TCRs come from a human donor with non-small cell lung cancer who had a partial response to radiotherapy plus ipilimumab. Some clones in this sample may be carry-over from other donors' samples. CDR3s include the opening cysteine and the closing phenylalanine or tryptophan. The D gene is left open where the match is weak. Clone size is shown for a subset of rows, as once, few, many or a class of expanded clone.

V: TRBV19
J: TRBJ1-5
D: -
size: -
DNA: TGTGCCAGTAGTACCTCCAACAGGGTCGGCAATCAGCCCCAGCATTTT
CDR3: CASSTSNRVGNQPQHF

V: TRBV2
J: TRBJ2-7
D: TRBD2
size: -
DNA: TGTGCCAGCAGTGCCGGACTAGCGGGAGCAAGCTACGAGCAGTACTTC
CDR3: CASSAGLAGASYEQYF

V: TRBV6-5
J: TRBJ2-1
D: TRBD2
size: -
DNA: TGTGCCAGCAGTTACTCGAGCGGGAGTCGGGATGAGCAGTTCTTC
CDR3: CASSYSSGSRDEQFF

V: TRBV4-3
J: TRBJ2-7
D: TRBD2
size: -
DNA: TGCGCCAGCAGCCAAGATTCCCTCGGTCGGCTAGCGGGGTCTGGCGAGCAGTACTTC
CDR3: CASSQDSLGRLAGSGEQYF

V: TRBV4-1
J: TRBJ2-1
D: -
size: -
DNA: TGCGCCAGCAGCCAAGACGGTGAGCAGTTCTTC
CDR3: CASSQDGEQFF

V: TRBV4-2
J: TRBJ1-2
D: TRBD1
size: -
DNA: TGTGCCAGCAGCCAGACAGGGGATCGAAACTATGGCTACACCTTC
CDR3: CASSQTGDRNYGYTF

V: TRBV29-1
J: TRBJ2-7
D: TRBD2
size: -
DNA: TGCAGCGTAACCGGGACTAGAGGAACCGAGCAGTACTTC
CDR3: CSVTGTRGTEQYF

V: TRBV5-1
J: TRBJ1-5
D: -
size: few
DNA: TGCGCCAGCAGCTTGGACGGGTTCAGCAATCAGCCCCAGCATTTT
CDR3: CASSLDGFSNQPQHF

V: TRBV9
J: TRBJ2-1
D: TRBD2
size: -
DNA: TGTGCCAGCAGCGGGGGGGGTCGAACTAACTACAATGAGCAGTTCTTC
CDR3: CASSGGGRTNYNEQFF

V: TRBV10-3
J: TRBJ1-1
D: TRBD1
size: few
DNA: TGTGCCATCAGTGCCAGACAGGGCCTGGGAGCTTTCTTT
CDR3: CAISARQGLGAFF

V: TRBV28
J: TRBJ1-3
D: TRBD1
size: many
DNA: TGTGCCAGCAGTTTATTTGATGGGACAGGGACCATATATTTT
CDR3: CASSLFDGTGTIYF

V: TRBV7-9
J: TRBJ2-1
D: TRBD2
size: -
DNA: TGTGCCAGCAGCGCCCAAGTAGCGGGGGGGTACAATGAGCAGTTCTTC
CDR3: CASSAQVAGGYNEQFF

V: TRBV28
J: TRBJ2-7
D: -
size: -
DNA: TGTGCCAGCTCAAACCCACGGGGGGCATTCGAGCAGTACTTC
CDR3: CASSNPRGAFEQYF

V: TRBV7-6
J: TRBJ2-1
D: -
size: -
DNA: TGTGCCAGCAGCTCAAACCCCCTGGGGGCCCTCAATGAGCAGTTCTTC
CDR3: CASSSNPLGALNEQFF

V: TRBV7-9
J: TRBJ1-1
D: -
size: -
DNA: TGTGCCAGCACCGGCCTGGCGGCGGAAGCTTTCTTT
CDR3: CASTGLAAEAFF

V: TRBV5-1
J: TRBJ2-1
D: TRBD1
size: -
DNA: TGCGCCAGCAGACCCGGGACAGGGGGCTCCTACAATGAGCAGTTCTTC
CDR3: CASRPGTGGSYNEQFF

V: TRBV5-4
J: TRBJ2-3
D: TRBD1
size: -
DNA: TGTGCCAGCAGCAACGGCAGGGGGTTGATCACAGATACGCAGTATTTT
CDR3: CASSNGRGLITDTQYF

V: TRBV10-3
J: TRBJ1-5
D: -
size: few
DNA: TGTGCCATCAGTGCAGGAGAAACAGGGTTCGAGCCCCAGCATTTT
CDR3: CAISAGETGFEPQHF

V: TRBV5-1
J: TRBJ2-3
D: -
size: -
DNA: TGCGCCAGCAGCCGAGTCACTGCGACTATCCTCACAGATACGCAGTATTTT
CDR3: CASSRVTATILTDTQYF

V: TRBV28
J: TRBJ1-1
D: -
size: few
DNA: TGTGCCAGCAGTCGGGTGACCATTGAAGCTTTCTTT
CDR3: CASSRVTIEAFF

V: TRBV4-2
J: TRBJ2-7
D: -
size: -
DNA: TGTGCCAGCAGCCAAGATGCGGTGAGGGGGAATGGGTACGAGCAGTACTTC
CDR3: CASSQDAVRGNGYEQYF

V: TRBV6-5
J: TRBJ1-5
D: -
size: -
DNA: TGTGCCAGCAGTGAACAGGGTGGAGGACAGCCCCAGCATTTT
CDR3: CASSEQGGGQPQHF

V: TRBV6-6
J: TRBJ1-1
D: -
size: -
DNA: TGTGCCAGCAGTTATAGACGGGGAGAGACTGAAGCTTTCTTT
CDR3: CASSYRRGETEAFF

V: TRBV6-1
J: TRBJ2-3
D: -
size: -
DNA: TGTGCCAGCATCATGGCTAGCAGCACAGATACGCAGTATTTT
CDR3: CASIMASSTDTQYF

V: TRBV28
J: TRBJ2-7
D: -
size: -
DNA: TGTGCCAGCATAAGGAGGGGACAGAGCTACGAGCAGTACTTC
CDR3: CASIRRGQSYEQYF

V: TRBV29-1
J: TRBJ2-2
D: TRBD1
size: -
DNA: TGCAGCGTTGAAGATGTGGTGACAGGGGGAGACACCGGGGAGCTGTTTTTT
CDR3: CSVEDVVTGGDTGELFF

V: TRBV28
J: TRBJ1-5
D: TRBD1
size: -
DNA: TGTGCCAGCAGGGGAGGACAGGGCAATCAGCCCCAGCATTTT
CDR3: CASRGGQGNQPQHF

V: TRBV10-3
J: TRBJ2-7
D: TRBD2
size: -
DNA: TGTGCCTCTCAAGGTCTAGGGACTAGCGGAAAAACCTACGAGCAGTACTTC
CDR3: CASQGLGTSGKTYEQYF

V: TRBV4-1
J: TRBJ2-3
D: TRBD1
size: -
DNA: TGCGCCAGCAGCCAAAGCCTTACAGGGGGGTACACAGATACGCAGTATTTT
CDR3: CASSQSLTGGYTDTQYF

V: TRBV5-4
J: TRBJ2-4
D: -
size: -
DNA: TGTGCCAGCAGCTCAAAAATAGCCAAAAACATTCAGTACTTC
CDR3: CASSSKIAKNIQYF

V: TRBV14
J: TRBJ1-2
D: TRBD1
size: -
DNA: TGTGCCAGCACCAAAGGTCGGACAGGGGTTAACTATGGCTACACCTTC
CDR3: CASTKGRTGVNYGYTF

V: TRBV5-1
J: TRBJ2-7
D: TRBD2
size: -
DNA: TGCGCCAGCAGCCTGGGGGCGCGGGGGGGCTACAACGAGCAGTACTTC
CDR3: CASSLGARGGYNEQYF

V: TRBV6-1
J: TRBJ2-7
D: -
size: -
DNA: TGTGCCAGCAGTTGGGGCAGGGACTACGAGCAGTACTTC
CDR3: CASSWGRDYEQYF

V: TRBV4-1
J: TRBJ2-3
D: TRBD1
size: -
DNA: TGCGCCAGCAGCCAAGAAGGGGGCGGGTTAGCAGATACGCAGTATTTT
CDR3: CASSQEGGGLADTQYF

V: TRBV9
J: TRBJ2-1
D: -
size: few
DNA: TGTGCCAGCAGCAAAGGGAGTTCCTACAATGAGCAGTTCTTC
CDR3: CASSKGSSYNEQFF

V: TRBV7-2
J: TRBJ2-3
D: TRBD1
size: -
DNA: TGTGCCAGCAGGGACAGGGGCACAGATACGCAGTATTTT
CDR3: CASRDRGTDTQYF

V: TRBV18
J: TRBJ2-3
D: -
size: -
DNA: TGTGCCAGCACCCCCGGACTACAGAGCCCAGATACGCAGTATTTT
CDR3: CASTPGLQSPDTQYF

V: TRBV7-9
J: TRBJ1-2
D: TRBD1
size: -
DNA: TGTGCCAGCAGCCCGGGACAGGGAAGAAGTAACTATGGCTACACCTTC
CDR3: CASSPGQGRSNYGYTF

V: TRBV12-2
J: TRBJ2-7
D: -
size: -
DNA: TGTGCAAGTCGCCCCTGGGGCGTTCTCGAGCAGTACTTC
CDR3: CASRPWGVLEQYF

V: TRBV28
J: TRBJ1-2
D: TRBD1
size: -
DNA: TGTGCCAGCAGTGCGGGACAGGGGAAATACTATGGCTACACCTTC
CDR3: CASSAGQGKYYGYTF

V: TRBV25-1
J: TRBJ2-5
D: -
size: -
DNA: TGTGCCAGCAGTGAGGGCAGACAAGAGACCCAGTACTTC
CDR3: CASSEGRQETQYF

V: TRBV18
J: TRBJ2-2
D: TRBD2
size: few
DNA: TGTGCCAGCTCAGGGACAGCGCCGGGACTAGCCGTGACCGGGGAGCTGTTTTTT
CDR3: CASSGTAPGLAVTGELFF

V: TRBV28
J: TRBJ1-3
D: -
size: -
DNA: TGTGCCAGCAAATCCCGAACAGCTGGAAACACCATATATTTT
CDR3: CASKSRTAGNTIYF

V: TRBV7-6
J: TRBJ2-1
D: TRBD2
size: -
DNA: TGTGCCAGCAGCGTACTAGCGGGAGGGTTCTACAATGAGCAGTTCTTC
CDR3: CASSVLAGGFYNEQFF

V: TRBV5-5
J: TRBJ1-1
D: -
size: once
DNA: TGTGCCAGCAGCTTGGGGTCAGGGTACACTGAAGCTTTCTTT
CDR3: CASSLGSGYTEAFF

V: TRBV6-1
J: TRBJ2-4
D: -
size: -
DNA: TGTGCCAGCAGTGAACCTCCTTTAAACATTCAGTACTTC
CDR3: CASSEPPLNIQYF

V: TRBV5-5
J: TRBJ2-2
D: -
size: -
DNA: TGTGCCAGCAGCTTGGTTTCAGCCGGGGAGCTGTTTTTT
CDR3: CASSLVSAGELFF

V: TRBV9
J: TRBJ2-3
D: TRBD2
size: -
DNA: TGTGCCAGCAGCGTAGGGAGACTAGCGGGGGGCGGTGGAGATACGCAGTATTTT
CDR3: CASSVGRLAGGGGDTQYF

V: TRBV5-4
J: TRBJ2-1
D: TRBD2
size: -
DNA: TGTGCCAGCAGCTTGGCTTTCGGGGGGTCTTTTGATGAGCAGTTCTTC
CDR3: CASSLAFGGSFDEQFF

V: TRBV9
J: TRBJ2-5
D: TRBD1
size: -
DNA: TGTGCCAGCAGCGTGACAGGGTTCCGGGAGACCCAGTACTTC
CDR3: CASSVTGFRETQYF

V: TRBV27
J: TRBJ1-5
D: TRBD1
size: -
DNA: TGTGCCAGCAGTTTAACAGGGGGGGTGGTGAATCAGCCCCAGCATTTT
CDR3: CASSLTGGVVNQPQHF

V: TRBV7-2
J: TRBJ1-3
D: -
size: -
DNA: TGTGCCAGCAGCGAGGGTTCAAGCTCTGGAAACACCATATATTTT
CDR3: CASSEGSSSGNTIYF

V: TRBV18
J: TRBJ2-5
D: -
size: -
DNA: TGTGCCAGCTCAACCGGGACACCCGTCGGGGAGACCCAGTACTTC
CDR3: CASSTGTPVGETQYF

V: TRBV2
J: TRBJ2-3
D: TRBD2
size: -
DNA: TGTGCCAGCAAAGCGGGGCACAGCGCAGATACGCAGTATTTT
CDR3: CASKAGHSADTQYF

V: TRBV6-1
J: TRBJ1-5
D: -
size: -
DNA: TGTGCCAGCAGTAGAGAGCGGATCGAGCCCCAGCATTTT
CDR3: CASSRERIEPQHF

V: TRBV28
J: TRBJ1-4
D: -
size: -
DNA: TGTGCCAGCAGTTTGGAGAGGGGGGAAAAACTGTTTTTT
CDR3: CASSLERGEKLFF

V: TRBV18
J: TRBJ2-7
D: -
size: -
DNA: TGTGCCAGCTCACCGGACAGTTCCTACGAGCAGTACTTC
CDR3: CASSPDSSYEQYF